These 3 T cell receptor beta chains share one sample of origin, sequenced in a study of OX40 agonist ivuxolimab in advanced cancers. TCRdb keeps only in-frame clones here, not all; method: immunoSEQ multiplex PCR. The table shows about 79,000 clones, with roughly 88% occurring only once. The sample here was CD4+ or CD8+ T cells sorted from blood, taken in a trial of the OX40 agonist ivuxolimab. The origin of the receptors is an adult with an advanced solid tumor such as melanoma, head and neck, liver or kidney cancer.

This chain uses TRBV20-1 with TRBJ1-2; no clear D. CDR3 length equals 10 residues. The germline CDR1 and CDR2 sequences are DFQATT and SNEGSKA (reference sequence). Trimming took 3 bases from V and 6 from J, leaving 5 bases between them. The CDR3 loop reads CSASLDGYTF. The CDR3 DNA sequence: TGCAGTGCTAGCCTGGATGGCTACACCTTC.

The chain joins TRBV27 to TRBJ2-5; 10 bases line up with TRBD2. V lost 2 bases and J lost 5; bases outside the gene matches: 2. CDR3 size: 14 residues. Germline CDR1 MNHEY, CDR2 SMNVEV (reference sequence). CDR3 DNA sequence: TGTGCCAGCAGTTTAAGCGGGAGGGGTGAGACCCAGTACTTC. The encoded protein is CASSLSGRGETQYF.

This clone was observed a single time. The chain is built from TRBV7-2 and TRBJ2-7; 7 bases line up with TRBD2. V shed 1 base and J 0 bases; nucleotides not matched to a gene: 9. The length of the CDR3 is 17 residues. From germline, CDR1 is SGHTA and CDR2 FQGNSA. CDR3 in DNA: TGTGCCAGCAGCTTAGTAGGCGGGAGTAGTTCCTCCTACGAGCAGTACTTC. Residues: CASSLVGGSSSSYEQYF.